This entry is about one T cell receptor (beta chain). What it binds is not known. This sample is drawn from a study of T-cell memory formation after mild COVID-19. The study's findings and limits: Confirmation was lacking for SARS-CoV-2 specificity of second-wave clones that peaked on day 37.

The CDR3 runs 14 residues. V dropped 10 bases and J dropped 4 bases, with 16 bases sitting between them. CDR1 and CDR2 from the germline V gene are SGHTA and FQGTGA. TCRdb used MiXCR to reprocess the 5' RACE reads, holding one entry per CDR3 protein. The table has about 110,000 distinct CDR3 sequences, 22% seen once. Sample: PBMCs or a T cell subset sorted from them (not recorded which). This receptor was identified in a man aged 18 to 35 who had mild COVID-19 (a few samples of this study predate the infection). Cell type and time point are not known. The chain has TRBV7-3 and TRBJ2-2; tentative D call: TRBD2 (5 bases). CDR3 DNA: TGTGCCACCCGAGAAGGGAGCAGCACCGGGGAGCTGTTTTTT. Its translation is CATREGSSTGELFF.